This entry is about one TCR beta chain. The antigen is not known. The entry originates in a study of post-analysis software for immune sequencing data. On the study more broadly: The study covered relapsing-remitting, secondary progressive and progressive-relapsing courses of multiple sclerosis. General study findings and limits: Diversity measured as normalized Chao1 was significantly lower in multiple sclerosis patients than in controls. Roughly 5 TRBV segments, TRBV5-6, TRBV5-1 and TRBV20-1 among them, were found more frequent in patients than controls.

Germline V gene data show CDR1 as DFQATT and CDR2 as SNEGSKA (reference sequence). The CDR3 runs to 17 residues. Trimming took 8 bases from V and 0 from J; bases not matched to a gene: 12. Unique molecular identifiers featured in each of the TCR beta cDNA libraries. TCRdb recomputed calls from the PCR reads with MiXCR, one row per CDR3 protein. The data hold roughly 700,000 distinct CDR3 sequences, with roughly 27% observed a single time. The material sequenced was blood. The chain combines TRBV20-1 with TRBJ2-1; 11 positions agree with TRBD2. The source of this sequence is a girl aged 5-17 years with multiple sclerosis. The CDR3 DNA reads as TGCAGTATCTCCGGGACTAGCGGCATTTCCTCCTACAATGAGCAGTTCTTC. Amino acid sequence: CSISGTSGISSYNEQFF.